The 32 T cell receptor beta chains below come from one sample, sequenced in a study of Tregs in tolerant kidney transplant recipients. Produced via immunoSEQ multiplex PCR; TCRdb's table is partial and in-frame only. The sample includes 240,000 or so clones, approximately 83% of them seen just once. The sample comprised CD4+ T cells from blood. All receptors derive from a human donor in good health.

The chain joins TRBV7-9 to TRBJ1-4; D gene unclear. There are 13 residues in the CDR3. CDR1 is SEHNR and CDR2 is FQNEAQ in the germline V gene (reference sequence). The germline V and J ends were trimmed by 0 bases and 8 bases, with 7 bases remaining between them. CDR3 in amino acids: CASSLALGEKLFF. CDR3 DNA sequence: TGTGCCAGCAGCTTAGCTCTCGGGGAAAAACTGTTTTTT.

The V and J genes are TRBV5-1 and TRBJ1-2; 10 positions agree with TRBD1. V shed 4 bases, J shed 7 bases, and the junction held 7 bases outside the gene matches. The CDR3 is 14 residues long. From germline, CDR1 is SGHRS and CDR2 YFSETQ. CDR3 protein: CASSTTGGGGGYTF. In DNA form, the CDR3 reads TGCGCCAGCAGCACGACAGGGGGCGGTGGTGGCTACACCTTC.

Details on this clone: One end of the junction is discordant with germline, which a read error may explain. The chain has TRBV27 and TRBJ2-7, with 10 bases identical to TRBD1. CDR3 length: 16 residues. Germline-derived CDR1 and CDR2 are MNHEY and SMNVEV (reference sequence). The CDR3 sequence: CSSSLSGTGVPYEQYF. In DNA form, the CDR3 reads TGTTCCAGCAGTTTATCGGGGACAGGGGTGCCCTACGAGCAGTACTTC.

CDR3 DNA: TGCGCCAGCAGCCAACGGTCCGGGAGAGTAGTGAGAGAGACCCAGTACTTC. As protein: CASSQRSGRVVRETQYF. This chain uses TRBV4-1 with TRBJ2-5, with a weak D call TRBD2 (6 bases). The V end was cut by 2 bases, the J end by 4 bases, with 20 bases between. The CDR3 length is 17 residues. Looked up from germline, CDR1 is MGHRA and CDR2 is YSYEKL.

This sequence joins TRBV2 and TRBJ2-5; D may be TRBD1 or TRBD2 (6 bases each). With the DNA end fitting TRBJ2-7 better, the J assignment may be wrong. CDR1 is SNHLY, CDR2 FYNNEI, per germline. The CDR3 is made up of 12 amino acids. The CDR3 region is CASKEGGHEQYF. The CDR3 nucleotides read TGTGCCAGCAAGGAGGGGGGCCACGAGCAGTACTTC.

The J gene is TRBJ2-2, the V gene TRBV7-9; D is uncertain. V shed 5 bases and J shed 4 bases, with 14 bases lying between them. CDR3 size: 15 residues. Looked up from germline, CDR1 is SEHNR and CDR2 is FQNEAQ (reference sequence). The CDR3 loop reads CASSLAVGVTGELFF. The CDR3 nucleotides read TGTGCCAGCAGCCTGGCGGTTGGAGTCACCGGGGAGCTGTTTTTT.

The genes are TRBV14 and TRBJ2-7; 8 nucleotides line up with TRBD1. With 2 bases clipped from V and 12 bases from J, the junction kept 6 bases outside the gene matches. The CDR3 has 12 amino acids. In germline, CDR1 is SGHDN, CDR2 FVKESK. The CDR3 region has the DNA TGTGCCAGCAGCCAAAGTACAGGACAGGGGTACTTC. Translating gives CASSQSTGQGYF.

This chain joins TRBV11-2 and TRBJ2-7; D not resolved. The CDR3 sequence is 13 residues long. The germline V gene encodes CDR1 SGHAT and CDR2 FQNNGV. The V end was cut by 5 bases, the J end by 2 bases, with 10 bases between. The CDR3 loop is CASSSDRPYEQYF. The CDR3 nucleotides read TGTGCCAGCAGCAGTGATCGGCCCTACGAGCAGTACTTC.

This clone has just one count. The gene calls are TRBV7-9 and TRBJ2-5; 8 nucleotides agree with TRBD2. The CDR3 has 17 amino acids. Trimming removed 1 base from V and 4 bases from J; junction bases left unmatched: 11. The V gene's germline CDR1 is SEHNR and CDR2 FQNEAQ (reference sequence). This CDR3 reads CASSLGGSAGVRETQYF. The DNA of the CDR3 is TGTGCCAGCAGCTTAGGGGGTTCAGCGGGAGTCCGAGAGACCCAGTACTTC.

The sample holds one count of this clone. The rearrangement uses TRBV15 and TRBJ2-7, with a weak D call TRBD1 (6 bases). Germline V gives CDR1 LNHNV, CDR2 YYDKDF (reference sequence). V was cut by 3 bases and J by 4 bases, with 19 bases left in between. CDR3 size: 16 residues. In nucleotides, the CDR3 is TGTGCCACCAGCAGTTGCCGACAGGTGGGTGTTTACGAGCAGTACTTC. Its translation is CATSSCRQVGVYEQYF. The full variable domain, in which reference TRBV15 and TRBJ2-7 provide the parts outside the CDR3, is DAMVIQNPRYQVTQFGKPVTLSCSQTLNHNVMYWYQQKSSQAPKLLFHYYDKDFNNEADTPDNFQSRRPNTSFCFLDIRSPGLGDTAMYLCATSSCRQVGVYEQYFGPGTRLTVT.

The chain recombines TRBV6-5 with TRBJ1-1; D might be TRBD1 (5 bases). CDR1 and CDR2 (germline): MNHEY, SVGAGI. V dropped 7 bases and J dropped 5 bases, with 17 bases sitting between them. The CDR3 is 14 residues long. This CDR3 reads CASIDNTWGTEAFF. The CDR3 DNA reads as TGTGCCAGCATCGATAACACGTGGGGGACTGAAGCTTTCTTT.

This chain connects TRBV5-1 to TRBJ1-2; D not certain. Trimming removed 1 base from V and 7 bases from J, with 11 bases in between. Germline CDR1 SGHRS, CDR2 YFSETQ. The CDR3 extends over 13 amino acids. The CDR3 spells CASSLRQDLGYTF. In nucleotides, the CDR3 is TGCGCCAGCAGCTTGCGCCAGGATCTTGGCTACACCTTC.

The J gene is TRBJ2-7, the V gene TRBV7-8, with 8 bases lining up with TRBD1. There are 15 residues in the CDR3. Trimming at V came to 4 bases and at J to 2 bases, leaving 7 bases not matched to a gene. Germline CDR1 is SGHVS and CDR2 is FQNEAQ. The CDR3 region has the DNA TGTGCCAGCAGCTACGGAAGGACAGGGCCCTACGAGCAGTACTTC. It is translated as CASSYGRTGPYEQYF.

The V gene is TRBV7-8, the J gene TRBJ2-7; 8 bases match TRBD1. The CDR3 spans 16 residues. CDR1 is SGHVS and CDR2 is FQNEAQ in the germline V gene. Trimming at V came to 2 bases and at J to 5 bases, leaving 11 bases not matched to a gene. The CDR3 is CASSLYSGTGRNEQYF. The DNA for the CDR3 is TGTGCCAGCAGCTTATACTCCGGGACAGGACGTAACGAGCAGTACTTC. Variable domain in full (rest from reference TRBV7-8 and TRBJ2-7): GAGVSQSPRYKVAKRGQDVALRCDPISGHVSLFWYQQALGQGPEFLTYFQNEAQLDKSGLPSDRFFAERPEGSVSTLKIQRTQQEDSAVYLCASSLYSGTGRNEQYFGPGTRLTVT.

CDR3 sequence (DNA): TGTGCCAGCAGTGACTCCCCCGAGCAGTTCTTC. This codes for CASSDSPEQFF. The genes are TRBV6-1 and TRBJ2-1, with D hard to call. The CDR3 is made up of 11 amino acids. The V end lost 3 bases, the J end lost 10 bases, and 7 bases lay between the germline ends. Per the germline V gene, CDR1 is MNHNS and CDR2 is SASEGT.

The chain has TRBV7-2 and TRBJ2-3; no clear D. Germline assignment: CDR1 SGHTA and CDR2 FQGNSA. The V and J ends lost 4 bases and 6 bases respectively, with 17 bases between them. The CDR3 has 15 amino acids. This CDR3 is CASSSNPGPVDTQYF. The CDR3 nucleotides are TGTGCCAGCAGCTCGAACCCGGGCCCCGTTGATACGCAGTATTTT.

The rearrangement uses TRBV2 and TRBJ2-7, with D possibly TRBD2 on 6 matching bases. The germline gives CDR1 SNHLY, CDR2 FYNNEI. V was clipped by 5 bases and J by 5 bases, with 13 bases between them. CDR3 length equals 13 residues. The CDR3, as DNA: TGTGCCAGCAGTTTGGAGGGGCTAAACGAGCAGTACTTC. Its protein is CASSLEGLNEQYF.

About this clone itself: Different DNA sequences within this sample yield the same CDR3. The rearrangement joins TRBV13 to TRBJ2-2, with 9 bases lining up with TRBD2. V lost 8 bases and J lost 5; bases outside the gene matches: 9. The CDR3 loop spans 15 amino acids. CDR1 is PRHDT and CDR2 is FYEKMQ in the germline V gene (reference sequence). The CDR3 DNA follows: TGTGCCAGCCTCCGCGGGGGGGCAGGGACCGGGGAGCTGTTTTTT. It is translated as CASLRGGAGTGELFF.

The J gene is TRBJ2-1, the V gene TRBV20-1; D ambiguous. With 6 bases removed from V and 3 bases from J, the gap between germline ends came to 6 bases. Per the germline V gene, CDR1 is DFQATT and CDR2 is SNEGSKA (reference sequence). The CDR3 has 11 residues. The CDR3 DNA reads as TGCAGTGCATTAAACTACAATGAGCAGTTCTTC. Amino acid sequence: CSALNYNEQFF.

The chain uses TRBV6-4 and TRBJ2-5, with TRBD2 identical over 8 bases. The CDR3 contains 15 residues. Looked up from germline, CDR1 is MRHNA and CDR2 is SNTAGT. The ends lost 3 bases at V and 4 bases at J; junction bases unmatched: 7. In DNA, the CDR3 is TGTGCCAGCAGTGAAAACGGGGGGGGTTCAGAGACCCAGTACTTC. Protein product: CASSENGGGSETQYF.

The CDR3 region is CASSPFSSGSWDGQETQYF. The DNA for the CDR3 is TGTGCCAGCTCACCATTCTCTAGCGGGAGCTGGGACGGGCAAGAGACCCAGTACTTC. The rearrangement joins TRBV18 to TRBJ2-5, with 10 bases fitting TRBD2. CDR1 and CDR2 (germline): KGHSH, LQKENI. The V and J ends lost 2 bases and 2 bases, in that order; junction bases with no gene match: 14. The CDR3 runs 19 residues.

CDR3 residues: CASSLVPNTEAFF. The CDR3, as DNA: TGTGCCAGCAGCTTAGTTCCGAACACTGAAGCTTTCTTT. The chain carries TRBV7-6 and TRBJ1-1; D unresolved. Germline V gene lookup returns CDR1 SGHVS and CDR2 FNYEAQ. CDR3 length: 13 residues. With 1 base removed from V and 1 base from J, the gap between germline ends came to 4 bases.

The chain links TRBV11-2 to TRBJ2-7; the D gene is possibly TRBD1 (5 bases). The V end was cut by 1 base, the J end by 4 bases, with 20 bases between. The germline CDR1 and CDR2 sequences are SGHAT and FQNNGV. This CDR3 has 17 residues. The DNA of the CDR3 is TGTGCCAGCAGCTTAGCTGACAGTACCTTCTTTTTGTACGAGCAGTACTTC. Residues: CASSLADSTFFLYEQYF.

As DNA, the CDR3 is TGTGCCAGCAGCCAACAAAGAGGTCAGCCCCAGCATTTT. Translation: CASSQQRGQPQHF. The genes are TRBV14 and TRBJ1-5; D remains ambiguous. V lost 2 bases and J lost 6, with 8 bases in between. The CDR3 spans 13 residues. Germline V gene sequence: CDR1 SGHDN, CDR2 FVKESK.

This clone was seen a single time. V usage is TRBV5-1 and J usage is TRBJ2-1; TRBD1 matches at 7 bases. The CDR3 extends over 13 amino acids. The V segment lost 0 bases and the J segment 8 bases; nucleotides outside the gene matches: 2. Germline CDR1 reads SGHRS; CDR2 reads YFSETQ. Here the CDR3 reads CASSLDRGDEQFF. The CDR3 DNA sequence: TGCGCCAGCAGCTTGGACAGGGGTGATGAGCAGTTCTTC.

This chain uses TRBV4-1 with TRBJ1-2; TRBD1 agrees at 10 bases. The germline CDR1 and CDR2 sequences are MGHRA and YSYEKL. J was trimmed by 2 bases and V by 4 bases; bases with no gene match: 7. This CDR3 has 16 amino acids. CDR3 loop: CASSRNMDRGNYGYTF. As DNA, the CDR3 is TGCGCCAGCAGCCGAAATATGGACAGGGGGAACTATGGCTACACCTTC.

J is TRBJ2-1 and V is TRBV6-5, with 10 positions matching TRBD1. This CDR3 region has 16 residues. The V and J ends lost 4 bases and 0 bases, in that order; junction bases with no gene match: 3. Germline V lookup: CDR1 MNHEY, CDR2 SVGAGI. The CDR3 sequence is CASSSGQGTSYNEQFF. In DNA form, the CDR3 reads TGTGCCAGCAGTTCGGGACAGGGGACCTCCTACAATGAGCAGTTCTTC.

The chain has TRBV6-9 and TRBJ2-7; 8 nucleotides agree with TRBD2. With V trimmed by 4 bases and J by 0 bases, 17 bases remained unmatched. The CDR3 has 19 amino acids. The germline gives CDR1 MNHGY, CDR2 SVAAGI. In DNA, the CDR3 is TGTGCCAGCAGTTCCCAGTCGGTAGCGGGGATGGCCGTCTCCTACGAGCAGTACTTC. It encodes CASSSQSVAGMAVSYEQYF.

J is TRBJ1-1 and V is TRBV5-1; D unclear. Trimming removed 0 bases at V and 2 bases at J, with 8 bases between. CDR3 length equals 14 residues. Germline V gene lookup returns CDR1 SGHRS and CDR2 YFSETQ. The CDR3 DNA reads TGCGCCAGCAGCTTGGTTAGGACCAACACTGAAGCTTTCTTT. It is translated as CASSLVRTNTEAFF.

The CDR3 DNA sequence: TGTGCCAGCATCCCCTTCGGGGTCCCCTACAATGAGCAGTTCTTC. Translated, it gives CASIPFGVPYNEQFF. The chain recombines TRBV7-9 with TRBJ2-1, with a weak D call TRBD2 (5 bases). CDR1 and CDR2 from the germline V gene are SEHNR and FQNEAQ (reference sequence). The CDR3 loop spans 15 amino acids. V lost 7 bases and J 2 bases, leaving 15 bases between the germline ends. Full variable domain (outside the CDR3, taken from reference TRBV7-9 and TRBJ2-1): DTGVSQNPRHKITKRGQNVTFRCDPISEHNRLYWYRQTLGQGPEFLTYFQNEAQLEKSRLLSDRFSAERPKGSFSTLEIQRTEQGDSAMYLCASIPFGVPYNEQFFGPGTRLTVL.

In its sample, this clone was seen once. The J gene is TRBJ2-3, the V gene TRBV11-2; no clear D. Germline CDR1 and CDR2: SGHAT and FQNNGV. This CDR3 has 13 amino acids. Trimming shortened V by 2 bases and J by 2 bases, and 5 bases separated the two germline ends. The CDR3 here is CASSLTHTDTQYF. CDR3 in DNA: TGTGCCAGCAGCTTAACCCACACAGATACGCAGTATTTT.

This clone was detected only once. Other DNA sequences within the sample encode an identical CDR3. The chain combines TRBV6-6 with TRBJ2-5; D call uncertain. The V end was cut by 3 bases, the J end by 5 bases, with 4 bases between. The CDR3 sequence is 11 residues long. The germline V gene has CDR1 MNHNY and CDR2 SVGAGI (reference sequence). The CDR3 DNA follows: TGTGCCAGCAGTTATTCCGAGACCCAGTACTTC. Its translation is CASSYSETQYF.